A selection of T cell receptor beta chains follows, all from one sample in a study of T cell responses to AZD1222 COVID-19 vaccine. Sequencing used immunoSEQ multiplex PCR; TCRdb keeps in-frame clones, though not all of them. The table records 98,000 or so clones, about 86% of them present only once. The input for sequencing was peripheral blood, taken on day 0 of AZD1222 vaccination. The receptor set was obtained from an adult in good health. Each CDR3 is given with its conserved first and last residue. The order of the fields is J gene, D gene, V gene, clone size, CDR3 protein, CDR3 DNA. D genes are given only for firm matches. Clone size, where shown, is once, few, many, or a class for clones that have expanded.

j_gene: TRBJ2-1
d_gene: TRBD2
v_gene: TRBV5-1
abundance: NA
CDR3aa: CASSRDSGSAYNEQFF
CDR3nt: TGCGCCAGCAGCCGGGATAGCGGGTCGGCCTACAATGAGCAGTTCTTC

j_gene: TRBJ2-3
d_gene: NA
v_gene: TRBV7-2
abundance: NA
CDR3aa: CASSFEGTDTQYF
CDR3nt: TGTGCCAGCAGCTTTGAAGGGACAGATACGCAGTATTTT

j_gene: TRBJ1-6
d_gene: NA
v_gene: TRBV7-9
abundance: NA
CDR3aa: CASSPDRGANSPLHF
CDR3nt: TGTGCCAGCAGCCCTGACCGGGGAGCCAATTCACCCCTCCACTTT

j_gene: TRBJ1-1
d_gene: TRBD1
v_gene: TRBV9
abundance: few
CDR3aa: CASSPGGRQGVGTEAFF
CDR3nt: TGTGCCAGCAGCCCAGGCGGGAGACAGGGGGTTGGAACTGAAGCTTTCTTT

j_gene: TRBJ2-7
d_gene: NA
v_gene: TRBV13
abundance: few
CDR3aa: CASSRGRGTYEQYF
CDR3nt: TGTGCCAGCAGCAGGGGGCGGGGCACCTACGAGCAGTACTTC

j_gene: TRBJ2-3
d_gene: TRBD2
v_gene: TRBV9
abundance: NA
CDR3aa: CASSVGAGGNTDTQYF
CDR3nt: TGTGCCAGCAGCGTAGGTGCGGGGGGGAACACAGATACGCAGTATTTT

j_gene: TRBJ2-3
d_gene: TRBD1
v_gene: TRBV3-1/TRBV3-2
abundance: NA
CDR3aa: CASSQDGSGGPGRTDTQYF
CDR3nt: TGTGCCAGCAGCCAAGACGGGTCAGGGGGACCCGGTCGCACAGATACGCAGTATTTT

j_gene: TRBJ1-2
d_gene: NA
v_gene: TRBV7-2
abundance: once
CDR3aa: CASSLEVTWETNYGYTF
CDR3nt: TGTGCCAGCAGCTTAGAAGTCACCTGGGAGACTAACTATGGCTACACCTTC

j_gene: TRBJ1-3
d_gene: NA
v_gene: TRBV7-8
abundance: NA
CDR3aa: CASSLLLLSRNTIYF
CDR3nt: TGTGCCAGCAGCTTACTTTTGCTGAGTCGAAACACCATATATTTT

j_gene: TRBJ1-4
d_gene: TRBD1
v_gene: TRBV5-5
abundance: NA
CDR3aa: CASSLTKGQAEKLFF
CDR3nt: TGTGCCAGCAGCTTGACCAAAGGACAGGCTGAAAAACTGTTTTTT

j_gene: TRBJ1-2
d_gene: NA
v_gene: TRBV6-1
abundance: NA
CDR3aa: CASSEGQTYGYTF
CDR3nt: TGTGCCAGCAGTGAAGGGCAGACCTATGGCTACACCTTC

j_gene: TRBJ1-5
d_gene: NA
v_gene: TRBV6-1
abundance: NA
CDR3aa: CASSDSGAGIGNQPQHF
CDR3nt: TGTGCCAGCAGTGATTCAGGGGCGGGGATTGGCAATCAGCCCCAGCATTTT

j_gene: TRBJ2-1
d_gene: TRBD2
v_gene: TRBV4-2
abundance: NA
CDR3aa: CASSQTTSGYNEQFF
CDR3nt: TGTGCCAGCAGCCAAACGACTAGCGGGTACAATGAGCAGTTCTTC

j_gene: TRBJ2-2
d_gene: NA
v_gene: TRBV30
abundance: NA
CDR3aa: CAGGAQGRSGELFF
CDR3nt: TGTGCCGGAGGGGCCCAGGGGCGCAGCGGGGAGCTGTTTTTT

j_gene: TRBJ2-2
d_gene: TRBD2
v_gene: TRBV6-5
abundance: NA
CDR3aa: CASSPTSSNTGELFF
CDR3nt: TGTGCCAGCAGTCCGACTAGCTCGAACACCGGGGAGCTGTTTTTT

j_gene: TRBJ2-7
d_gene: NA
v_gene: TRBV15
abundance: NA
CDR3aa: CATSRQTRGPYEQYF
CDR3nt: TGTGCCACCAGCAGACAAACGCGGGGACCCTACGAGCAGTACTTC

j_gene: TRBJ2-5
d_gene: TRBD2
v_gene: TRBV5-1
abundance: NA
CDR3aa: CASSFQGLAGTTPVQYF
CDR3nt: TGCGCCAGCAGCTTTCAAGGACTAGCGGGGACCACTCCGGTCCAGTACTTC

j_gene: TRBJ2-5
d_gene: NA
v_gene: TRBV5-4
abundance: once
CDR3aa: CASSLRSGTLETQYF
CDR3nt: TGTGCCAGCAGCTTGCGGTCCGGGACCCTCGAGACCCAGTACTTC

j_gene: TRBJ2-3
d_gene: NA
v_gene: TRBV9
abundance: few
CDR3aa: CASNVGGNGPTDTQYF
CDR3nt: TGTGCCAGCAACGTCGGGGGAAACGGGCCCACAGATACGCAGTATTTT

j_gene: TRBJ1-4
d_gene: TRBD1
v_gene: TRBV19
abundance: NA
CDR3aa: CASTLTGVKSPTPEKLFF
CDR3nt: TGTGCCAGTACCTTGACAGGGGTAAAAAGCCCGACCCCTGAAAAACTGTTTTTT

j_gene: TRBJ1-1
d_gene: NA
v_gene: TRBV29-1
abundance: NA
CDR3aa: CSVVRGGTEAFF
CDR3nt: TGCAGCGTTGTACGGGGGGGCACTGAAGCTTTCTTT

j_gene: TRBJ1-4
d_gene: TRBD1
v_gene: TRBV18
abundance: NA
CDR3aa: CASSPPGQQGEKLFF
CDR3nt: TGTGCCAGCTCTCCCCCGGGACAGCAGGGAGAAAAACTGTTTTTT

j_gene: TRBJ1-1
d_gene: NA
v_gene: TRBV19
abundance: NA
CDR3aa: CASSMLDEENTEAFF
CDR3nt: TGTGCCAGTAGTATGCTAGACGAGGAAAACACTGAAGCTTTCTTT

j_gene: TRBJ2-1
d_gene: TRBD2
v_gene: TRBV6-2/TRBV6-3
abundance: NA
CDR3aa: CASSYWPSGGNNEQFF
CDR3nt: TGTGCCAGCAGTTACTGGCCTAGCGGGGGGAACAATGAGCAGTTCTTC

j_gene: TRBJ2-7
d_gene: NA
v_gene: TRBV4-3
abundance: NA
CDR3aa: CASSQERTTPWGQYF
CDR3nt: TGCGCCAGCAGCCAAGAAAGGACAACCCCTTGGGGCCAGTACTTC

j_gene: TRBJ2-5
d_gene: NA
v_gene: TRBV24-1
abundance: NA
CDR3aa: CATSAVIGGGGQETQYF
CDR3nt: TGTGCCACCAGTGCCGTAATCGGGGGCGGAGGGCAAGAGACCCAGTACTTC

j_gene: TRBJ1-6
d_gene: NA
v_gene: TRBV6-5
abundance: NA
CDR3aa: CASSPGGQGSPLHF
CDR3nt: TGTGCCAGCAGCCCGGGGGGTCAAGGCTCACCCCTCCACTTT

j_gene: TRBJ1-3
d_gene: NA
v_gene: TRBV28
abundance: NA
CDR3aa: CASSPGGSGGNTIYF
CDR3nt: TGTGCCAGCAGCCCCGGGGGGTCCGGTGGAAACACCATATATTTT

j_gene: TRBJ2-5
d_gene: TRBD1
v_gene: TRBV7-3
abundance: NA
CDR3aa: CASSQGQAETQYF
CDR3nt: TGTGCCAGCAGCCAGGGACAGGCAGAGACCCAGTACTTC

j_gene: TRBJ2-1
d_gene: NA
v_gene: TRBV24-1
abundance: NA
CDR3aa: CATSDLGGIYNEQFF
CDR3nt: TGTGCCACCAGTGATCTGGGGGGTATATACAATGAGCAGTTCTTC